A single sample gave rise to the 18 T cell receptor beta chains below, sequenced in a study of T cell changes during pregnancy in multiple sclerosis (dated by TCRdb to 2018 to 2020). The library was generated by the immunoSEQ multiplex PCR assay. TCRdb retrieved this table from immuneACCESS and kept in-frame rearrangements only. Not all clones are present; in checked studies, unresolved V genes account for under half, and no reason is known for the remainder. The sample table contains roughly 62,000 clones; only one count was recorded for 89% of them. The ten largest clones represent roughly 2.7% of the sample. This specimen consisted of peripheral blood, obtained in the first trimester of pregnancy. The receptors shown here come from a female donor with multiple sclerosis, enrolled in a pregnancy study.

The V gene is TRBV7-9, the J gene TRBJ2-7, with D perhaps matching TRBD1 (6 bases). CDR3 size: 14 residues. V was cut by 2 bases and J by 2 bases, with 10 bases left in between. Germline V gene lookup returns CDR1 SEHNR and CDR2 FQNEAQ (reference sequence). The DNA for the CDR3 is TGTGCCAGCAGCTTAATAGACAGGCCCTACGAGCAGTACTTC. Translating gives CASSLIDRPYEQYF.

The rearrangement uses TRBV9 and TRBJ1-4, with D possibly being TRBD1 (6 bases). Germline assignment: CDR1 SGDLS and CDR2 YYNGEE. This CDR3 has 14 amino acids. With 2 bases removed from V and 5 bases from J, the gap between germline ends came to 10 bases. Here the CDR3 reads CASSVGTSNEKLFF. CDR3 nucleotides: TGTGCCAGCAGCGTCGGGACATCAAATGAAAAACTGTTTTTT.

The chain uses TRBV19 and TRBJ2-2; D not certain. The CDR3 loop spans 13 amino acids. Germline loops: CDR1 LNHDA, CDR2 SQIVND (reference sequence). CDR3 region: CSVRVSVTGELFF. CDR3 in DNA: TGTTCCGTCCGGGTGTCCGTAACCGGGGAGCTGTTTTTT.

The genes are TRBV9 and TRBJ2-3, with 7 positions matching TRBD2. This CDR3 comprises 17 residues. Germline V gene sequence: CDR1 SGDLS, CDR2 YYNGEE. The junction had 17 bases not matched to a gene; V was cut back by 2 bases and J by 8 bases. CDR3 protein: CASSVLPRGGKGGTQYF. The CDR3 nucleotides are TGTGCCAGCAGCGTCCTTCCACGGGGAGGGAAGGGAGGTACGCAGTATTTT. The full variable domain, in which reference TRBV9 and TRBJ2-3 provide the parts outside the CDR3, is DSGVTQTPKHLITATGQRVTLRCSPRSGDLSVYWYQQSLDQGLQFLIQYYNGEERAKGNILERFSAQQFPDLHSELNLSSLELGDSALYFCASSVLPRGGKGGTQYFGPGTRLTVL.

This clone came up once. The V gene is TRBV29-1, the J gene TRBJ2-7, with TRBD1 identical over 7 bases. CDR1 and CDR2 from the germline V gene are SQVTM and ANQGSEA. The ends lost 4 bases at V and 7 bases at J; junction bases unmatched: 7. This CDR3 is built from 12 residues. CDR3 DNA: TGCAGCGTTGTACAGGGGAGTTGGGAGCAGTACTTC. Protein: CSVVQGSWEQYF.

The V call is TRBV30, the J call TRBJ1-3, with a tentative D call TRBD1 (5 bases). The V and J ends lost 0 bases and 6 bases respectively, with 12 bases between them. Germline V CDR1 and CDR2: GTSNPN, SVGIG (reference sequence). CDR3 length equals 14 residues. The CDR3 region has the DNA TGTGCCTGGAGTGTAGACCCAGGGCCAAACACCATATATTTT. This codes for CAWSVDPGPNTIYF.

The chain employs TRBV7-3 and TRBJ2-3; D remains ambiguous. Germline V gives CDR1 SGHTA, CDR2 FQGTGA. The CDR3 is 13 amino acids. The V end lost 3 bases, the J end lost 4 bases, and 8 bases lay between the germline ends. CDR3 sequence: CASSFLTADTQYF. CDR3 bases: TGTGCCAGCAGCTTTCTTACAGCAGATACGCAGTATTTT.

This chain joins TRBV19 and TRBJ1-2; 9 bases match TRBD1. This CDR3 region has 11 residues. CDR1 is LNHDA, CDR2 SQIVND, per germline (reference sequence). J lost 14 bases, V lost 9 bases, and 10 bases had no gene match. The CDR3 region is CASRRQGEETF. CDR3 bases: TGTGCCAGCCGCCGACAGGGGGAAGAAACCTTC.

CDR3 nucleotides: TGTGCCAGCTCACCTAGCCCGAGCTCTGGAAACACCATATATTTT. As protein: CASSPSPSSGNTIYF. The chain is built from TRBV18 and TRBJ1-3; no clear D gene. CDR1 and CDR2 from the germline V gene are KGHSH and LQKENI. Trimming shortened V by 3 bases and J by 0 bases, and 9 bases separated the two germline ends. The CDR3 is 15 residues long.

As for this clone: At one end the junction does not follow the germline gene, possibly because of a read error. The chain combines TRBV30 with TRBJ2-5; tentative D call: TRBD1 (5 bases). Germline CDR1 and CDR2: GTSNPN and SVGIG (reference sequence). This CDR3 comprises 15 residues. The CDR3 DNA sequence: TGTGCCTGGAGTGTACCCAGGGCAGACCAGGAGACCCAGTACTTC. Translated: CAWSVPRADQETQYF.

This rearrangement joins TRBV5-1 to TRBJ2-7; 16 bases match TRBD2. The CDR3 is 18 residues long. The V and J ends lost 4 bases and 6 bases, in that order; junction bases with no gene match: 13. Germline lookup yields CDR1 SGHRS and CDR2 YFSETQ. The CDR3 coding sequence is TGCGCCAGCAGCACGGGGACAGGGACTAGCGGGAGGGCCGGCGAGCAGTACTTC. Residues: CASSTGTGTSGRAGEQYF. Complete variable domain (other parts from reference TRBV5-1 and TRBJ2-7): KAGVTQTPRYLIKTRGQQVTLSCSPISGHRSVSWYQQTPGQGLQFLFEYFSETQRNKGNFPGRFSGRQFSNSRSEMNVSTLELGDSALYLCASSTGTGTSGRAGEQYFGPGTRLTVT.

This clone was observed a few times. The chain is built from TRBV25-1 and TRBJ1-1, with D uncertain. The CDR3 has 15 residues. Germline CDR1 and CDR2: MGHDK and SYGVNS. V lost 1 base and J lost 4, with 13 bases in between. The CDR3 DNA follows: TGTGCCAGCAGTGAATGGGCCCTCGGGGTCACTGAAGCTTTCTTT. The encoded protein is CASSEWALGVTEAFF.

The chain employs TRBV4-1 and TRBJ2-5; 8 bases map to TRBD1. The ends lost 3 bases at V and 3 bases at J; junction bases unmatched: 3. Germline loops: CDR1 MGHRA, CDR2 YSYEKL. CDR3 length: 14 amino acids. The CDR3 nucleotides are TGCGCCAGCAGCCAGGTGGACAGGGAAGAGACCCAGTACTTC. Protein product: CASSQVDREETQYF.

The chain couples TRBV6-5 to TRBJ2-7, with 9 bases lining up with TRBD1. CDR1 is MNHEY and CDR2 is SVGAGI in the germline V gene. CDR3 length: 14 amino acids. The V and J ends lost 4 bases and 4 bases, in that order; junction bases with no gene match: 5. DNA of the CDR3: TGTGCCAGCAGTTTGGACAGGGGCGGGTACGAGCAGTACTTC. As protein: CASSLDRGGYEQYF.

To note about this clone: Mismatch with germline at one junction end may stem from a read error. The rearrangement uses TRBV7-9 and TRBJ2-1; 10 nucleotides align to TRBD2. This CDR3 region has 14 residues. The V gene's germline CDR1 is SEHNR and CDR2 FQNEAQ (reference sequence). The CDR3 loop is CASSLAGVNNEQFF. The CDR3 region has the DNA TGTGCCAGCAGCCTAGCGGGAGTTAACAATGAGCAGTTCTTC. The full variable domain, its missing parts supplied by reference TRBV7-9 and TRBJ2-1, is DTGVSQNPRHKITKRGQNVTFRCDPISEHNRLYWYRQTLGQGPEFLTYFQNEAQLEKSRLLSDRFSAERPKGSFSTLEIQRTEQGDSAMYLCASSLAGVNNEQFFGPGTRLTVL.

V is TRBV30 and J is TRBJ2-3, with 13 nucleotides matching TRBD2. Unmatched junction bases numbered 9, after V lost 0 bases and J lost 3 bases. Germline V gene lookup returns CDR1 GTSNPN and CDR2 SVGIG (reference sequence). The CDR3 runs 18 residues. The CDR3 DNA reads as TGTGCCTGGAGTGTCCAACGAACTAGCGGGAGGGGAACAGATACGCAGTATTTT. Translation gives CAWSVQRTSGRGTDTQYF.

The gene calls are TRBV6-5 and TRBJ2-7; 9 bases agree with TRBD1. Per the germline V gene, CDR1 is MNHEY and CDR2 is SVGAGI. The CDR3 is 16 residues long. J was trimmed by 2 bases and V by 2 bases; bases with no gene match: 7. CDR3 in amino acids: CASSYRRDRVAYEQYF. CDR3 coding DNA: TGTGCCAGCAGTTACCGGAGGGACAGGGTGGCCTACGAGCAGTACTTC.

V usage is TRBV6-5 and J usage is TRBJ1-6, with a weak D call TRBD1 (6 bases). With 2 bases removed from V and 6 bases from J, the gap between germline ends came to 11 bases. Germline assignment: CDR1 MNHEY and CDR2 SVGAGI. This CDR3 region has 15 residues. The CDR3 loop is CASSYARGGNSPLHF. The CDR3, as DNA: TGTGCCAGCAGTTACGCGAGAGGGGGTAATTCACCCCTCCACTTT.